This is a list of T cell receptor beta chains from one sample in a study of cytomegalovirus exposure and HLA in healthy donors. TCRdb keeps only in-frame clones here, not all; method: immunoSEQ multiplex PCR. The table lists 240,000 or so clones, roughly 82% of them singletons. The specimen was PBMCs. These receptors were collected from a woman between 35 and 50 years old in good health and CMV-seropositive. CDR3s include the opening cysteine and the closing phenylalanine or tryptophan.

j_gene: TRBJ2-1; v_gene: TRBV5-4; CDR3aa: CASSPGLVSYNEQFF
j_gene: TRBJ2-7; v_gene: TRBV7-2; CDR3aa: CASSREEGREQYF
j_gene: TRBJ2-6; v_gene: TRBV9; CDR3aa: CASSVAQGGANVLTF
j_gene: TRBJ1-5; v_gene: TRBV19; CDR3aa: CASSISGGANQPQHF
j_gene: TRBJ2-1; v_gene: TRBV7-2; CDR3aa: CASSLTSGGLGNEQFF
j_gene: TRBJ1-4; v_gene: TRBV19; CDR3aa: CASKALGGANEKLFF
j_gene: TRBJ1-5; v_gene: TRBV6-1; CDR3aa: CASSGKDRGNNQPQHF
j_gene: TRBJ1-4; v_gene: TRBV7-2; CDR3aa: CASSSGGAGTVGKLFF
j_gene: TRBJ2-5; v_gene: TRBV7-2; CDR3aa: CASRSSAGWETQYF
j_gene: TRBJ2-5; v_gene: TRBV7-9; CDR3aa: CASSPGLAGPYGTQYF
j_gene: TRBJ2-5; v_gene: TRBV11-2; CDR3aa: CASSTAGQGAEGETQYF
j_gene: TRBJ2-2; v_gene: TRBV7-2; CDR3aa: CASSFLGWGVGELFF
j_gene: TRBJ1-2; v_gene: TRBV10-3; CDR3aa: CAISVRRDYGYTF
j_gene: TRBJ1-3; v_gene: TRBV6-6; CDR3aa: CASRSQGGTSGNTIYF
j_gene: TRBJ2-5; v_gene: TRBV5-1; CDR3aa: CASSLLAGGQETQYF
j_gene: TRBJ2-3; v_gene: TRBV9; CDR3aa: CASSAMLTIGADTQYF